This T cell receptor (beta chain) was obtained from a study of T cells in Graves' hyperthyroidism and ophthalmopathy. Overall study context: The authors collected peripheral blood at initial diagnosis, before any treatment. Points from the study as a whole: The model's output predicted ophthalmopathy at a median of approximately 6.5 months prior to onset.

Diagnostic assessment was based on clinical symptoms, serum thyroxine and TRAb, thyroid ultrasound and orbital computed tomography. Fresh peripheral blood, 8 to 10 ml, was the source of the PBMCs. The table lists this clonotype with many counts. Its antigen remains unknown. The TCR beta CDR3 regions underwent amplification using RNA transcripts as the source. With the HTBI primer set, the TCR CDR3 went through a first round of RT-PCR. TCRdb itself ran the multiplex PCR reads through MiXCR, one entry per CDR3 protein. The sample shows hundreds of thousands of distinct CDR3 sequences, about 20% of them seen only once. Germline V gene lookup returns CDR1 KGHSH and CDR2 LQKENI. Trimming took off 6 bases at V and 0 bases at J, with 15 bases between the two ends. This CDR3 is built from 16 residues.

Sequencing was performed on blood. The clonotype was recovered from a middle-aged man with Graves' ophthalmopathy. The genes are TRBV18 and TRBJ2-1; tentatively, D is TRBD2 (5 bases). The CDR3 nucleotides read TGTGCCAGCTCGCCCGTGGCGGGCCACTCCTACAATGAGCAGTTCTTC. Amino acid sequence: CASSPVAGHSYNEQFF.